Included here is one TCR beta chain sequence, with context. Measured with immunoSEQ multiplex PCR; TCRdb has only the in-frame clones, and not every one. Among under 200,000 clones listed, roughly 87% were seen once. This sample was included in a study of blood T cell repertoires in COVID-19. Trimming stripped 3 bases from V and 12 bases from J, with 11 bases between. The CDR3 runs 12 residues. The clonotype was recovered from a woman in her 40s with acute or convalescent COVID-19. The chain uses TRBV12-3 or TRBV12-4 and TRBJ1-4, with D tentatively TRBD1 (5 bases). Sequencing input: peripheral blood. The DNA for the CDR3 is TGTGCCAGCAGTTTTGAGACAGCTCAACTGTTTTTT. Translated: CASSFETAQLFF.